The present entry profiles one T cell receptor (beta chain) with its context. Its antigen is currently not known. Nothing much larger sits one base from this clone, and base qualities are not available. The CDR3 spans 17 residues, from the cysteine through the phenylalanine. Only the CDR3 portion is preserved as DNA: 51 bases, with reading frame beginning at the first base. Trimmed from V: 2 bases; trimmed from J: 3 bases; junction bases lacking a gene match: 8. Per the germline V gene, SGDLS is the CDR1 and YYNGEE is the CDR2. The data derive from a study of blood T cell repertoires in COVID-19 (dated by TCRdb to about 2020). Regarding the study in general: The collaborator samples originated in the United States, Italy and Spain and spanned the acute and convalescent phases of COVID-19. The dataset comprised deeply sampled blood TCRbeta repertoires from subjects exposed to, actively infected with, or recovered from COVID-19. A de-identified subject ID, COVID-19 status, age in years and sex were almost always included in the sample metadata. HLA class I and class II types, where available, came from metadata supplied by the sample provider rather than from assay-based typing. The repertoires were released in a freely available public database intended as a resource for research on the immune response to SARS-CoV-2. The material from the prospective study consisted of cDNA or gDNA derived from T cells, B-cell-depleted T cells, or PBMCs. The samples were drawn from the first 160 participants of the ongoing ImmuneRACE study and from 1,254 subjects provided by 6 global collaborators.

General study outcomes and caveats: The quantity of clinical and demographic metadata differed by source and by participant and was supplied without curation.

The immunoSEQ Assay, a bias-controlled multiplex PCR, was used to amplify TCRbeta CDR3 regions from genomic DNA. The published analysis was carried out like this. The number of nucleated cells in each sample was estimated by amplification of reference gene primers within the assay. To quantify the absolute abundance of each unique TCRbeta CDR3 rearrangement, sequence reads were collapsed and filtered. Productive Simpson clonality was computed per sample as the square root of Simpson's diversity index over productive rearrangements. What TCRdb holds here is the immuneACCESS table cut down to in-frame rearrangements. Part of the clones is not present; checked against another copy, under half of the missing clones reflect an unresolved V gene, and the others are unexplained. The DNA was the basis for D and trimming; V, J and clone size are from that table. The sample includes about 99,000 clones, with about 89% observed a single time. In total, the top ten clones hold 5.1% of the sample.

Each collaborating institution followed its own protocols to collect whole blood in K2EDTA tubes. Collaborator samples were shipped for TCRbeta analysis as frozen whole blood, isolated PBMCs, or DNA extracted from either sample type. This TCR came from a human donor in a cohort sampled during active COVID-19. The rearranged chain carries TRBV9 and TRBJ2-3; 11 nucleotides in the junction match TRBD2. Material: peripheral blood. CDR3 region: CASSVRPTSGETDTQYF. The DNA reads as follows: TGTGCCAGCAGCGTCCGCCCGACTAGCGGGGAAACAGATACGCAGTATTTT.